This TCR beta chain was obtained from a study of blood T cell repertoires in COVID-19. Germline V gene lookup returns CDR1 SEHNR and CDR2 FQNEAQ (reference sequence). The V segment lost 6 bases and the J segment 5 bases; nucleotides outside the gene matches: 12. The CDR3 runs 15 residues. The assay was immunoSEQ multiplex PCR, and TCRdb's table has in-frame clones only and misses some. This sample has about 190,000 clones, with around 80% found just once. This receptor was obtained from a woman aged 45-65 years with acute COVID-19. The sample consisted of PBMCs or T cells enriched from blood (not recorded which). The chain is built from TRBV7-9 and TRBJ1-1; 7 positions agree with TRBD1. In nucleotides, the CDR3 is TGTGCCAGCAGTTTTACAGGGGTGGGGTTAACTGAAGCTTTCTTT. Amino acid sequence: CASSFTGVGLTEAFF. Looking up the rest from reference TRBV7-9 and TRBJ1-1 gives the full variable domain: DTGVSQNPRHKITKRGQNVTFRCDPISEHNRLYWYRQTLGQGPEFLTYFQNEAQLEKSRLLSDRFSAERPKGSFSTLEIQRTEQGDSAMYLCASSFTGVGLTEAFFGQGTRLTVV.